The 15 T cell receptor beta chains below come from one sample, sequenced in a study of naive and memory T cell subsets. Four PCR rounds used nested alpha and beta constant region primers plus the SP2 primer. TCRdb used MiXCR to reprocess the 5' RACE reads, holding one entry per CDR3 protein. The sample holds roughly 56,000 distinct CDR3 sequences, 7.2% seen once. TCR cDNA received a 3' ligated oligonucleotide that carried a UMI. These receptors were collected from a male donor in good health.

This clonotype was detected only a few times. The J gene is TRBJ1-4, the V gene TRBV6-5; 8 nucleotides match TRBD1. The CDR3 is 14 residues long. With V trimmed by 6 bases and J by 7 bases, 7 bases remained unmatched. Germline CDR1 reads MNHEY; CDR2 reads SVGAGI. For the CDR3, the DNA is TGTGCCAGCAGACAGGGGGGTTTAGGTGAAAAACTGTTTTTT. It translates to CASRQGGLGEKLFF.

This clonotype has at least ten counts. V is TRBV6-6 and J is TRBJ1-4; D uncertain. The CDR3 length is 16 residues. The V and J ends lost 5 bases and 0 bases respectively, with 13 bases between them. The germline gives CDR1 MNHNY, CDR2 SVGAGI (reference sequence). The DNA for the CDR3 is TGTGCCAGCAGTCCCGCCGCGTTTGCAACTAATGAAAAACTGTTTTTT. Its protein is CASSPAAFATNEKLFF.

The chain has TRBV5-1 and TRBJ2-1; D is undetermined. Trimming cost V 2 bases and J 0 bases, with 9 bases left between them. Germline V gives CDR1 SGHRS, CDR2 YFSETQ. The CDR3 loop spans 15 amino acids. CDR3 sequence: CASSLMGLSYNEQFF. Written as DNA, the CDR3 is TGCGCCAGCAGCTTAATGGGTCTCTCCTACAATGAGCAGTTCTTC.

This clonotype was seen a few times. The rearrangement uses TRBV9 and TRBJ2-3, with D unclear. Per the germline V gene, CDR1 is SGDLS and CDR2 is YYNGEE. The CDR3 has 12 amino acids. Between the trimmed V and J ends, which lost 0 bases and 10 bases, there was a span of 9 bases. The CDR3 here is CASSVGAVPQYF. The CDR3 DNA is TGTGCCAGCAGCGTAGGGGCGGTTCCGCAGTATTTT.

This clonotype has only a few counts. The rearrangement links TRBV10-3 to TRBJ2-2; weak D call: TRBD1 (5 bases). The CDR3 is 17 amino acids. Trimming took off 4 bases at V and 1 base at J, with 16 bases between the two ends. The V gene's germline CDR1 is ENHRY and CDR2 SYGVKD. DNA of the CDR3: TGTGCCATCAGTGGGCAGGGCGCCCAATTGAACACCGGGGAGCTGTTTTTT. It codes for CAISGQGAQLNTGELFF.

The V gene is TRBV4-1, the J gene TRBJ2-7, with a tentative D call TRBD1 (5 bases). This CDR3 region has 14 residues. Trimming took off 3 bases at V and 2 bases at J, with 11 bases between the two ends. CDR1 is MGHRA and CDR2 is YSYEKL in the germline V gene. DNA of the CDR3: TGCGCCAGCAGCCATGCGGCAGGGCCCTACGAGCAGTACTTC. It encodes CASSHAAGPYEQYF.

This clonotype showed up just a few times. The chain employs TRBV30 and TRBJ2-7, with D possibly matching TRBD1 (5 bases). The V end was cut by 3 bases, the J end by 2 bases, with 17 bases between. The CDR3 runs 15 residues. Germline V gives CDR1 GTSNPN, CDR2 SVGIG (reference sequence). The DNA of the CDR3 is TGTGCCTGGAGCGACCCCCCCACAGGAACCTACGAGCAGTACTTC. Amino acid sequence: CAWSDPPTGTYEQYF.

Details on this clonotype: Relative to the germline gene, one junction end is altered; a read error may explain this. The chain carries TRBV7-2 and TRBJ2-1; 11 bases are shared with TRBD2. There are 15 residues in the CDR3. The germline V gene has CDR1 SGHTA and CDR2 FQGNSA. CDR3 DNA sequence: TGTGCCAGCAGCTCTAGCGGGGGGACCTACAATGAGCAGTGCTTC. Translating gives CASSSSGGTYNEQCF.

This chain links TRBV19 with TRBJ1-1; D is perhaps TRBD1 (5 bases). The CDR3 length is 13 residues. Germline V gene data show CDR1 as LNHDA and CDR2 as SQIVND (reference sequence). V dropped 3 bases and J dropped 7 bases, with 12 bases sitting between them. CDR3 DNA sequence: TGTGCCAGTAGTATCGGGGGAACGAGTGAAGCTTTCTTT. It codes for CASSIGGTSEAFF.

This clonotype came up many times. The chain joins TRBV29-1 to TRBJ2-1; no firm D call. CDR3 length: 13 residues. Germline loops: CDR1 SQVTM, CDR2 ANQGSEA. As DNA, the CDR3 is TGCTCTACCCCGGGCCTGAAATACAATGAGCAGTTCTTC. This sequence encodes CSTPGLKYNEQFF.

This clonotype was counted ten times or more. The chain couples TRBV2 to TRBJ1-1; D remains unclear. The V end lost 6 bases, the J end lost 3 bases, and 20 bases lay between the germline ends. The CDR3 spans 16 residues. CDR1 is SNHLY and CDR2 is FYNNEI in the germline V gene. CDR3 sequence (DNA): TGTGCCAGCAGCCCGCGCGGAGAGGGATGGGACACTGAAGCTTTCTTT. It translates to CASSPRGEGWDTEAFF.

The rearrangement joins TRBV7-2 to TRBJ2-5; unclear D gene. The CDR3 sequence is 10 residues long. In germline, CDR1 is SGHTA, CDR2 FQGNSA. V lost 6 bases to trimming and J lost 5 bases, with 4 bases between them. This CDR3 is CASSSETQYF. The CDR3 DNA sequence: TGTGCCAGCAGTTCGGAGACCCAGTACTTC.

Ten or more counts support this clonotype. The germline gene is not matched at one end of the junction; a read error may be the cause. The chain has TRBV19 and TRBJ2-3; TRBD2 might be the D (6 bases). There are 14 residues in the CDR3. Looked up from germline, CDR1 is LNHDA and CDR2 is SQIVND (reference sequence). The CDR3 nucleotides are TGTGCCAGCAGTAACGGGAGAACTACAGATACGCAGTATTTT. Residues: CASSNGRTTDTQYF.

This clonotype was picked up many times. This chain links TRBV20-1 with TRBJ2-5, with 7 bases aligning to TRBD2. Per the germline V gene, CDR1 is DFQATT and CDR2 is SNEGSKA (reference sequence). V dropped 4 bases and J dropped 4; count of bases not matched to a gene: 3. The CDR3 covers 12 residues. CDR3 DNA: TGCAGTGCTAAGGGCGGGGGAGAGACCCAGTACTTC. Its protein is CSAKGGGETQYF.

This clonotype was seen more than once but under ten times. The rearrangement uses TRBV6-5 and TRBJ2-5; 10 nucleotides line up with TRBD2. Germline V gives CDR1 MNHEY, CDR2 SVGAGI. The V and J ends lost 5 bases and 0 bases, in that order; junction bases with no gene match: 6. The CDR3 totals 16 residues. The CDR3 is CASSPGLALNQETQYF. The CDR3 DNA reads as TGTGCCAGCAGTCCGGGACTAGCGCTTAACCAAGAGACCCAGTACTTC.